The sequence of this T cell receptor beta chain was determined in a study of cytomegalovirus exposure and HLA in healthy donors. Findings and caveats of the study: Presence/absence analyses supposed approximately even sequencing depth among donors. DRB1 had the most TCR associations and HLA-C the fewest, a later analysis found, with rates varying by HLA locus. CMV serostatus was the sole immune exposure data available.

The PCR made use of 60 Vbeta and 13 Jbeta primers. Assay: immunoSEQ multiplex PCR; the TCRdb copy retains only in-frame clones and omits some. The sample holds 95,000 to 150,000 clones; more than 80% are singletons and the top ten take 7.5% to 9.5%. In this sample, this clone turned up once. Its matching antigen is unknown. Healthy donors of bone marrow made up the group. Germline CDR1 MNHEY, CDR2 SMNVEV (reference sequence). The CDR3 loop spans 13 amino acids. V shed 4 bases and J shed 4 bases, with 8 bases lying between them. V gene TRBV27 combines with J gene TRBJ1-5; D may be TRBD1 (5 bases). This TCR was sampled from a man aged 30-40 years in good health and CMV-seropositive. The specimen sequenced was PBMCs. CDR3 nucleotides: TGTGCCAGCAGTTCAGGGTGGAATCAGCCCCAGCATTTT. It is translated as CASSSGWNQPQHF.